These T cell receptor beta chains were read from a single sample in a study of T cells after yellow fever vaccination. TCRdb reanalysed the 5' RACE reads using MiXCR and keeps one entry per CDR3 protein. The sample contains roughly 62,000 distinct CDR3 sequences, approximately 7% of which appear only once. The sample in question was CD8+ T cells sorted from PBMCs, obtained on the day of the first yellow fever vaccination. The receptors were sampled from a man in his late teens or twenties who received the YFV17D yellow fever vaccine. CDR3s include the opening cysteine and the closing phenylalanine or tryptophan. D genes are given only for firm matches. Clone size is shown for a subset of rows, as once, few, many or a class of expanded clone.

V: TRBV11-2
J: TRBJ1-1
D: NA
size: many
CDR3: CASSLAGGFEAFF
DNA: TGTGCCAGCAGCTTAGCCGGTGGATTCGAAGCTTTCTTT

V: TRBV7-2
J: TRBJ2-7
D: NA
size: many
CDR3: CASSATADYEQYF
DNA: TGTGCCAGCAGCGCCACAGCCGACTACGAGCAGTACTTC

V: TRBV5-1
J: TRBJ1-1
D: NA
size: many
CDR3: CASSFNRGVSSDREAFF
DNA: TGCGCCAGCAGCTTTAATAGGGGGGTGTCGAGTGACAGAGAAGCTTTCTTT

V: TRBV5-1
J: TRBJ1-2
D: NA
size: NA
CDR3: CASSLSQGRGYGYTF
DNA: TGCGCCAGCAGCTTGAGCCAGGGACGAGGCTATGGCTACACCTTC

V: TRBV14
J: TRBJ2-5
D: TRBD1
size: NA
CDR3: CASSPDRAKETQYF
DNA: TGTGCCAGCAGCCCAGACAGGGCCAAAGAGACCCAGTACTTC

V: TRBV4-1
J: TRBJ2-3
D: NA
size: many
CDR3: CASSQAPGPSTDTQYF
DNA: TGCGCCAGCAGCCAAGCTCCAGGTCCTAGCACAGATACGCAGTATTTT

V: TRBV12-3/TRBV12-4
J: TRBJ2-3
D: NA
size: NA
CDR3: CASSFTRSSTDTQYF
DNA: TGTGCCAGCAGTTTTACGCGGTCCTCCACAGATACGCAGTATTTT

V: TRBV10-3
J: TRBJ2-7
D: NA
size: few
CDR3: CAISKEAGFYEQYF
DNA: TGTGCCATCAGCAAGGAGGCAGGTTTCTACGAGCAGTACTTC

V: TRBV7-9
J: TRBJ2-1
D: NA
size: few
CDR3: CASSLGALARSLGQFF
DNA: TGTGCCAGCAGCTTAGGTGCGCTAGCGCGTTCGCTGGGGCAGTTCTTC

V: TRBV12-3/TRBV12-4
J: TRBJ1-1
D: NA
size: many
CDR3: CASSRPGTEAFF
DNA: TGTGCCAGCAGTAGACCCGGCACTGAAGCTTTCTTT

V: TRBV5-1
J: TRBJ2-5
D: NA
size: NA
CDR3: CASSLLGSETQYF
DNA: TGCGCCAGCAGCCTGCTAGGGTCGGAGACCCAGTACTTC

V: TRBV5-1
J: TRBJ2-2
D: TRBD2
size: many
CDR3: CASSGGLAGNTGELFF
DNA: TGCGCCAGCAGCGGGGGACTAGCGGGGAACACCGGGGAGCTGTTTTTT

V: TRBV7-9
J: TRBJ1-2
D: NA
size: few
CDR3: CASSPQSDLNYGYTF
DNA: TGTGCCAGCAGCCCCCAATCGGACCTTAACTATGGCTACACCTTC

V: TRBV4-2
J: TRBJ2-1
D: TRBD2
size: few
CDR3: CASSQVPSGAPSNEQFF
DNA: TGTGCCAGCAGCCAAGTTCCTAGCGGGGCTCCTAGCAATGAGCAGTTCTTC

V: TRBV11-2
J: TRBJ2-7
D: NA
size: few
CDR3: CASSRGENYEQYF
DNA: TGTGCCAGCAGCCGGGGAGAAAACTACGAGCAGTACTTC

V: TRBV4-1
J: TRBJ1-2
D: NA
size: NA
CDR3: CASSQESRGFYGYTF
DNA: TGCGCCAGCAGCCAAGAGAGCCGGGGCTTCTATGGCTACACCTTC

V: TRBV20-1
J: TRBJ2-7
D: NA
size: many
CDR3: CSARGPAVTTYEQYF
DNA: TGCAGTGCTAGAGGCCCGGCAGTTACTACCTACGAGCAGTACTTC

V: TRBV25-1
J: TRBJ2-7
D: TRBD1
size: many
CDR3: CASGQGLYEQYF
DNA: TGTGCCAGTGGACAGGGGCTATACGAGCAGTACTTC

V: TRBV4-3
J: TRBJ2-7
D: NA
size: many
CDR3: CASSQGGSEQYF
DNA: TGCGCCAGCAGCCAAGGAGGCTCCGAGCAGTACTTC

V: TRBV7-6
J: TRBJ2-2
D: NA
size: few
CDR3: CASSFQGGELFF
DNA: TGTGCCAGCAGCTTCCAGGGCGGGGAGCTGTTTTTT

V: TRBV20-1
J: TRBJ1-5
D: NA
size: many
CDR3: CSAAEGQPQHF
DNA: TGCAGTGCCGCTGAGGGACAGCCCCAGCATTTT

V: TRBV12-3/TRBV12-4
J: TRBJ2-1
D: TRBD2
size: few
CDR3: CASSSESGGPHNEQFF
DNA: TGTGCCAGCAGTTCGGAGAGCGGGGGGCCCCACAATGAGCAGTTCTTC

V: TRBV7-6
J: TRBJ2-1
D: TRBD1
size: many
CDR3: CASSLGGQGAYNEQFF
DNA: TGTGCCAGCAGCTTAGGGGGACAGGGGGCCTACAATGAGCAGTTCTTC

V: TRBV7-9
J: TRBJ2-5
D: NA
size: few
CDR3: CASINADSPFLTQYF
DNA: TGTGCCAGCATCAATGCGGACAGCCCTTTTTTGACCCAGTACTTC

V: TRBV18
J: TRBJ2-1
D: TRBD2
size: many
CDR3: CASSPQFAAGGPNNEQFF
DNA: TGTGCCAGCTCACCCCAATTCGCAGCGGGGGGACCAAACAATGAGCAGTTCTTC

V: TRBV6-1
J: TRBJ2-7
D: TRBD1
size: NA
CDR3: CASTWPGGSYEQYF
DNA: TGTGCCAGCACGTGGCCAGGGGGAAGCTACGAGCAGTACTTC

V: TRBV2
J: TRBJ1-4
D: NA
size: many
CDR3: CASTRGNEKLFF
DNA: TGTGCCAGCACCCGAGGGAATGAAAAACTGTTTTTT

V: TRBV21-1
J: TRBJ2-5
D: NA
size: few
CDR3: CASSGRDTQETQYF
DNA: TGTGCCAGCAGCGGGCGGGACACCCAAGAGACCCAGTACTTC

V: TRBV4-1
J: TRBJ1-2
D: NA
size: NA
CDR3: CASSQDRGYDYGYTF
DNA: TGCGCCAGCAGCCAAGATAGGGGGTACGACTATGGCTACACCTTC

V: TRBV11-2
J: TRBJ2-1
D: NA
size: NA
CDR3: CASSAAPRGLNEQFF
DNA: TGTGCCAGCAGCGCGGCCCCGCGGGGCCTAAATGAGCAGTTCTTC

V: TRBV4-2
J: TRBJ2-4
D: TRBD2
size: many
CDR3: CASSQQPGGAQNIQYF
DNA: TGTGCCAGCAGCCAACAGCCCGGGGGGGCCCAAAACATTCAGTACTTC

V: TRBV4-1
J: TRBJ2-3
D: TRBD2
size: few
CDR3: CASSQKPTSGGISSTDTQYF
DNA: TGCGCCAGCAGCCAAAAACCTACTAGCGGGGGTATATCTAGCACAGATACGCAGTATTTT

V: TRBV20-1
J: TRBJ2-1
D: TRBD1
size: many
CDR3: CSARTGTGGINEQFF
DNA: TGCAGTGCTAGAACCGGGACAGGGGGGATTAATGAGCAGTTCTTC

V: TRBV7-6
J: TRBJ1-1
D: NA
size: NA
CDR3: CASSLVPEGRTEAFF
DNA: TGTGCCAGCAGCCTAGTTCCCGAGGGGAGGACTGAAGCTTTCTTT

V: TRBV7-9
J: TRBJ2-2
D: NA
size: few
CDR3: CASSLSTAGTGELFF
DNA: TGTGCCAGCAGCTTAAGCACAGCAGGCACCGGGGAGCTGTTTTTT

V: TRBV2
J: TRBJ2-7
D: NA
size: NA
CDR3: CASIGGAYEQYF
DNA: TGTGCCAGCATCGGCGGGGCCTACGAGCAGTACTTC

V: TRBV6-1
J: TRBJ1-6
D: TRBD1
size: many
CDR3: CASTLGQGVSPLHF
DNA: TGTGCCAGCACATTGGGACAGGGTGTGTCACCCCTCCACTTT

V: TRBV6-5
J: TRBJ1-2
D: NA
size: few
CDR3: CASSSGGGRGYGYTF
DNA: TGTGCCAGCAGTTCCGGCGGAGGGCGAGGCTATGGCTACACCTTC

V: TRBV12-3/TRBV12-4
J: TRBJ2-2
D: NA
size: many
CDR3: CASSIGTYTGELFF
DNA: TGTGCCAGCAGTATCGGGACCTACACCGGGGAGCTGTTTTTT

V: TRBV4-1
J: TRBJ1-3
D: NA
size: NA
CDR3: CASSLLTVPSGNTIYF
DNA: TGCGCCAGCAGCCTCCTGACAGTCCCCTCTGGAAACACCATATATTTT

V: TRBV12-3/TRBV12-4
J: TRBJ2-5
D: NA
size: many
CDR3: CASSFGQETQYF
DNA: TGTGCCAGCAGTTTTGGGCAAGAGACCCAGTACTTC

V: TRBV29-1
J: TRBJ2-1
D: NA
size: few
CDR3: CSVGTGRGSVDEQFF
DNA: TGCAGCGTTGGGACGGGGCGGGGAAGTGTTGATGAGCAGTTCTTC

V: TRBV7-9
J: TRBJ1-1
D: NA
size: many
CDR3: CASSLTRTENTEAFF
DNA: TGTGCCAGCAGCTTAACCCGGACGGAGAACACTGAAGCTTTCTTT

V: TRBV6-5
J: TRBJ1-6
D: NA
size: many
CDR3: CASSPGYYNSPLHF
DNA: TGTGCCAGCAGTCCCGGCTACTATAATTCACCCCTCCACTTT

V: TRBV5-1
J: TRBJ2-3
D: NA
size: NA
CDR3: CASSLGETATDTQYF
DNA: TGCGCCAGCAGCTTGGGGGAGACAGCCACAGATACGCAGTATTTT